This T cell receptor (beta chain) is drawn from a study of control samples from healthy donors and cancer patients. This table comes from immunoSEQ multiplex PCR, and its TCRdb copy is limited to in-frame clones, with some not included. Here the sample spans tens of thousands of clones, about nine tenths being singletons. Looked up from germline, CDR1 is LNHDA and CDR2 is SQIVND (reference sequence). The CDR3 extends over 17 amino acids. The J segment lost 0 bases and the V segment lost 4 bases, leaving 9 bases of the junction unmatched. The V call is TRBV19, the J call TRBJ1-1, with 9 bases identical to TRBD1. Sequencing was carried out using blood. The TCR sequence derives from a man aged 45-65 years in good health. CDR3 nucleotide sequence: TGTGCCAGTAGTAGGGGCGGGACAGGGCATCTGAACACTGAAGCTTTCTTT. Protein product: CASSRGGTGHLNTEAFF.